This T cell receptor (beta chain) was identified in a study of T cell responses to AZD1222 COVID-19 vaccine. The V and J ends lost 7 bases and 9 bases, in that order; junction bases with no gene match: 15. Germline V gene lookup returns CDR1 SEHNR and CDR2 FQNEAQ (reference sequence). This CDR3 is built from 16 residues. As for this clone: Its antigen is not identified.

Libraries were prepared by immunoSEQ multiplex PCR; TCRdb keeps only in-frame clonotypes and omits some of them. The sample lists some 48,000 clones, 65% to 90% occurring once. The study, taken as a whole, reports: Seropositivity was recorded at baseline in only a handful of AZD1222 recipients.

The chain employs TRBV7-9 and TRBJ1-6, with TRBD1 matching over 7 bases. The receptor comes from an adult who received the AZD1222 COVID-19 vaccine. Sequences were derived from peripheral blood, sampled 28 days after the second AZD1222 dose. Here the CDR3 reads CASTTAGGRGSSPLHF. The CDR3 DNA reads TGTGCCAGCACCACGGCAGGGGGGCGCGGATCTTCACCCCTCCACTTT.